The 6 T cell receptor beta chains below all came from one sample that was sequenced in a study of blood T cell repertoires in COVID-19. Generated by immunoSEQ multiplex PCR, the TCRdb table keeps only in-frame clones and is missing some. The sample has about 220,000 clones; about four fifths are singletons. The sequenced material came from PBMCs or T cells enriched from blood (not recorded which). The receptors were sampled from a woman aged 40 to 50 with acute COVID-19.

The sample holds one count of this clone. The chain couples TRBV2 to TRBJ2-1; possibly TRBD2 for D (6 bases). The CDR3 length is 14 residues. V was shortened by 6 bases and J by 9 bases, with 18 bases between the two germline ends. The germline gives CDR1 SNHLY, CDR2 FYNNEI. Here the CDR3 reads CASSATSTRGEQFF. CDR3 in DNA: TGTGCCAGCAGCGCCACTAGCACTCGTGGTGAGCAGTTCTTC.

This rearrangement joins TRBV21-1 to TRBJ1-1; the tabulated D call, TRBD1, remains unverified against the DNA. TRBV21-1 counts as a pseudogene. The CDR3 consists of 16 residues. The CDR3 loop is CASNSTIGGRNTEAFF. The CDR3 coding sequence is TGTGCCAGCAACTCTACCATAGGGGGAAGGAACACTGAAGCTTTCTTT.

J is TRBJ1-1 and V is TRBV25-1; no clear D. The CDR3 covers 15 residues. CDR1 is MGHDK and CDR2 is SYGVNS in the germline V gene. V was pared by 0 bases and J by 1 base, with 9 bases between. Here the CDR3 reads CASSEYLEANTEAFF. The DNA of the CDR3 is TGTGCCAGCAGTGAATATCTAGAAGCGAACACTGAAGCTTTCTTT.

V gene TRBV18 combines with J gene TRBJ1-5; no clear D gene. The germline V and J ends were trimmed by 3 bases and 1 base, with 7 bases remaining between them. Germline lookup yields CDR1 KGHSH and CDR2 LQKENI. The CDR3 sequence is 14 residues long. The CDR3 protein is CASSPGVSNQPQHF. The CDR3 coding sequence is TGTGCCAGCTCACCGGGAGTAAGCAATCAGCCCCAGCATTTT.

This chain joins TRBV6-2 or TRBV6-3 and TRBJ2-1, with unresolved D. Trimming took off 6 bases at V and 4 bases at J, with 13 bases between the two ends. CDR1 MNHEY and CDR2 SVGEGT come from the germline V gene. This CDR3 has 14 amino acids. The CDR3 reads CASSSPGQYNEQFF. The CDR3 DNA sequence: TGTGCCAGCAGCTCCCCTGGGCAGTACAATGAGCAGTTCTTC.

The CDR3 coding sequence is TGCGCCAGCAGCTCTTTACCCTGGACTAGCGGGAGCATTTTCTCCTACGAGCAGTACTTC. It is translated as CASSSLPWTSGSIFSYEQYF. The rearrangement joins TRBV5-1 to TRBJ2-7; 13 bases fit TRBD2. The CDR3 covers 20 residues. The junction had 15 bases not matched to a gene; V was cut back by 3 bases and J by 0 bases. Germline assignment: CDR1 SGHRS and CDR2 YFSETQ.